This section outlines one TCR beta chain sequence together with its context. Its matching antigen is unknown. TCRdb keeps only in-frame clones here, not all; method: immunoSEQ multiplex PCR. The table records several thousand clones, more than 60% of them present only once. The J segment lost 6 bases and the V segment lost 9 bases, leaving 12 bases of the junction unmatched. Germline V lookup: CDR1 MNHEY, CDR2 SMNVEV (reference sequence). CDR3 length: 15 residues. This sample was taken from a study of immune cell composition in non-small cell lung cancer. General study findings and limits: Clones >0.5% enriched in tumour were rarer in adenocarcinoma (about 33%) than squamous (about 80%).

V usage is TRBV27 and J usage is TRBJ2-5; 11 bases match TRBD1. This receptor was identified in a human donor with non-small cell lung cancer. Sequencing input: lung tumor tissue. The CDR3 here is CARDADRDRGKTQYF. Written as DNA, the CDR3 is TGTGCCAGGGATGCTGACCGGGACAGGGGGAAGACCCAGTACTTC.